Below, one T cell receptor (beta chain) is given with its context. The data belong to a study of technical replicates of blood from a few donors. TCRdb keeps only in-frame clones here, not all; method: immunoSEQ multiplex PCR. The sample holds tens of thousands of clones, 90% seen once. The CDR3 is made up of 11 amino acids. The V and J ends lost 10 bases and 7 bases respectively, with 11 bases between them. Germline V gene data show CDR1 as SNHLY and CDR2 as FYNNEI. Specimen: PBMCs. This clonotype originated in a human donor in good health. Some clones in this sample may be carry-over from other donors' samples. V is TRBV2 and J is TRBJ2-1; D is possibly TRBD1 (5 bases). In DNA form, the CDR3 reads TGTGCCACTCAGGGCAGGAATGAGCAGTTCTTC. This gives the protein CATQGRNEQFF.